The text below deals with one T cell receptor (beta chain). Its antigen is as yet unknown. These data belong to a study of CD8 T cells in Susac syndrome. Whole-study results and caveats: As the study acknowledged, the number of individuals who were part of its TCR sequencing and HLA analysis was relatively small.

Healthy donors formed controls matched for age and sex. RNA was extracted with the RNeasy kit, and a quantity of roughly 0.5 to 1 ug was reverse transcribed using random hexamers. The amplification used immunoSEQ multiplex PCR on TCR beta CDR3; it spanned 54 Vbeta and 13 Jbeta. A single record per CDR3 protein comes from TCRdb applying MiXCR to the immunoSEQ multiplex PCR reads. The sample carries some 99,000 distinct CDR3 sequences, 90% to 96% recorded once. The trim removed 4 bases at V and 4 bases at J, leaving 3 bases unmatched. Germline CDR1 and CDR2: SQVTM and ANQGSEA. CDR3 length equals 14 residues.

Sequenced material: CD4+ T cells from PBMCs. This chain links TRBV29-1 with TRBJ2-1; 11 nucleotides line up with TRBD2. The receptor's source is a human donor in good health. The CDR3 is CSVGLAGTYNEQFF. CDR3 nucleotides: TGCAGCGTTGGACTAGCGGGAACTTACAATGAGCAGTTCTTC.